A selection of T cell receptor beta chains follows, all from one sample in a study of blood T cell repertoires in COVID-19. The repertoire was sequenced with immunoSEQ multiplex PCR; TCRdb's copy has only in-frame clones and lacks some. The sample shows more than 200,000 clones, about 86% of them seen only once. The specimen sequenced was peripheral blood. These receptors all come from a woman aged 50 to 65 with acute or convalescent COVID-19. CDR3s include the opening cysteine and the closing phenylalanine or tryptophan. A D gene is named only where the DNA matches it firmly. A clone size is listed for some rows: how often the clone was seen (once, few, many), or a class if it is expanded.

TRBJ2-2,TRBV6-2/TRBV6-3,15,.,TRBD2,CASSLVAGGSGELFF,TGTGCCAGCAGTTTGGTAGCGGGAGGATCTGGGGAGCTGTTTTTT
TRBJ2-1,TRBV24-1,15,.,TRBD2,CATSKSGGLYNEQFF,TGTGCCACCAGTAAAAGCGGGGGCCTGTACAATGAGCAGTTCTTC
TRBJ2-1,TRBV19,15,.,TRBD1,CASSIVVQGYNEQFF,TGTGCCAGTAGTATAGTAGTACAGGGGTACAATGAGCAGTTCTTC
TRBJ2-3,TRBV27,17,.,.,CASSFRHPGLVTDTQYF,TGTGCCAGCAGTTTCCGACACCCAGGGTTGGTCACAGATACGCAGTATTTT
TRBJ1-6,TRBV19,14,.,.,CASSEGSYNSPLHF,TGTGCCAGTTCCGAGGGCTCCTATAATTCACCCCTCCACTTT
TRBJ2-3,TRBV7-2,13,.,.,CASSLRRSDTQYF,TGTGCCAGCAGCTTACGCCGGTCAGATACGCAGTATTTT
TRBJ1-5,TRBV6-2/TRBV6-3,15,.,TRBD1,CASSVDRGGNQPQHF,TGTGCCAGCAGTGTGGACAGGGGTGGCAATCAGCCCCAGCATTTT
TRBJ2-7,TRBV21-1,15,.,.,CASSFRGRGGTEQYF,TGTGCCAGCAGCTTCCGGGGCCGGGGGGGTACCGAGCAGTACTTC
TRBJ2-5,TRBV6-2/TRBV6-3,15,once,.,CASSTRAGAQETQYF,TGTGCCAGCAGCACTCGGGCGGGGGCCCAAGAGACCCAGTACTTC
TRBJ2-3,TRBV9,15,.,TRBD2,CASSVGLAGADTQYF,TGTGCCAGCAGCGTAGGACTAGCGGGAGCAGATACGCAGTATTTT
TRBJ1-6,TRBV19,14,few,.,CASSGGGLNSPLHF,TGTGCCAGTAGTGGGGGGGGATTGAATTCACCCCTCCACTTT
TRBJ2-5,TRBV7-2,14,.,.,CASSLGGLQETQYF,TGTGCCAGCAGCTTAGGTGGCTTACAAGAGACCCAGTACTTC
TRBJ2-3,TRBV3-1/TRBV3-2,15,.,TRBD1,CASSPRGLITDTQYF,TGTGCCAGCAGCCCCAGGGGGCTGATCACAGATACGCAGTATTTT
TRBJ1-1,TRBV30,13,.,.,CAWSGERDTEAFF,TGTGCCTGGAGTGGGGAGCGGGACACTGAAGCTTTCTTT
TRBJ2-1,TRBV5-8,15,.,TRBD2,CASSSSGRVHNEQFF,TGTGCCAGCAGCTCTAGCGGGCGAGTGCACAATGAGCAGTTCTTC
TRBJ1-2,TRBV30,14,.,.,CAWSVRSRNYGYTF,TGTGCCTGGAGTGTACGAAGCCGAAACTATGGCTACACCTTC
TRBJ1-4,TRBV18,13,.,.,CASSEQRNEKLFF,TGTGCCAGCTCGGAACAGCGGAATGAAAAACTGTTTTTT
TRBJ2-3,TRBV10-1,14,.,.,CASSEGRATDTQYF,TGCGCCAGCAGTGAGGGCAGGGCGACAGATACGCAGTATTTT
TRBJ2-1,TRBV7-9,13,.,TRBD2,CASNDSGDGEQFF,TGTGCCAGCAATGATAGCGGGGACGGTGAGCAGTTCTTC
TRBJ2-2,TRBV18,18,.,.,CASSLETQTGGNTGELFF,TGTGCCAGCTCACTCGAAACACAAACCGGAGGGAACACCGGGGAGCTGTTTTTT
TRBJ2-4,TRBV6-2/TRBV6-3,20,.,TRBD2,CASSYSNSGGGYRAKNIQYF,TGTGCCAGCAGTTACTCGAATAGCGGGGGTGGATATCGGGCCAAAAACATTCAGTACTTC
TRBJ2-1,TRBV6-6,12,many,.,CASSYPYNEQFF,TGTGCCAGCAGTTACCCATACAATGAGCAGTTCTTC